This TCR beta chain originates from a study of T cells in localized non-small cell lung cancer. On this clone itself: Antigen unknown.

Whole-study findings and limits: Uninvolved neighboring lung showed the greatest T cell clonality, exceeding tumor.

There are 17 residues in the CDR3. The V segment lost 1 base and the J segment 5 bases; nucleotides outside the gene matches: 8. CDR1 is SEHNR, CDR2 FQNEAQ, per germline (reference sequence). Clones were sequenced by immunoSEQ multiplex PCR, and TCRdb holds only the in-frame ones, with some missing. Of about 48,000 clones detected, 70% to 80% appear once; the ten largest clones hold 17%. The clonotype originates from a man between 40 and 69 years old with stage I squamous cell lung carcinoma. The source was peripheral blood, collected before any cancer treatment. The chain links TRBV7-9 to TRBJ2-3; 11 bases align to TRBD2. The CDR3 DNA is TGTGCCAGCAGCTTAGTCCTAGCGGGGGGCGGAAGAGATACGCAGTATTTT. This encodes CASSLVLAGGGRDTQYF.